What follows are 8 T cell receptor beta chains derived from one specimen sequenced in a study of blood T cell repertoires in COVID-19. This table comes from immunoSEQ multiplex PCR, and its TCRdb copy is limited to in-frame clones, with some not included. The table includes about 140,000 clones, roughly 88% detected once. Specimen: peripheral blood. These receptors originate from a man in his 60s with active or convalescent COVID-19.

The V call is TRBV25-1, the J call TRBJ2-5; tentative D call: TRBD2 (6 bases). Germline CDR1 and CDR2: MGHDK and SYGVNS. CDR3 length: 14 residues. Trimming pared 1 base from V and 3 bases from J, leaving 9 bases between. CDR3 loop: CASSEWEREETQYF. Written as DNA, the CDR3 is TGTGCCAGCAGTGAATGGGAGCGGGAAGAGACCCAGTACTTC.

This sequence joins TRBV24-1 and TRBJ2-1; TRBD2 matches at 14 bases. CDR3 length: 17 amino acids. After removal of 3 bases from V and 10 bases from J, the junction contained 10 bases not matched to a gene. CDR1 is KGHDR and CDR2 is SFDVKD in the germline V gene. This CDR3 is CATSDRKTSGRAGEQFF. The CDR3 DNA reads TGTGCCACCAGTGATAGGAAGACTAGCGGGAGGGCGGGGGAGCAGTTCTTC.

This sequence joins TRBV4-3 and TRBJ2-1; D is undetermined. Germline V gives CDR1 LGHNA, CDR2 YSLEER. CDR3 length: 17 amino acids. V shed 1 base and J shed 4 bases, with 17 bases lying between them. Written as DNA, the CDR3 is TGCGCCAGCAGCCAAGTAAGTTCGGCTAGAAATTACAATGAGCAGTTCTTC. Translating it yields CASSQVSSARNYNEQFF.

This chain connects TRBV5-1 to TRBJ1-3; tentatively, D is TRBD1 (5 bases). Trimming took 7 bases from V and 5 from J, leaving 16 bases between them. The CDR3 is made up of 14 amino acids. Germline lookup yields CDR1 SGHRS and CDR2 YFSETQ. As DNA, the CDR3 is TGCGCCAGCTCCAAACAGGAACCAAGAAACACCATATATTTT. This sequence encodes CASSKQEPRNTIYF.

This clone was seen more than once but under ten times. CDR3 bases: TGCAGCGTGGCGAGGGGGTCGGATGTTTTTGAGCAGTTCTTC. Translated, it gives CSVARGSDVFEQFF. The J gene is TRBJ2-1, the V gene TRBV29-1; TRBD1 is a possible D gene (6 bases). The germline gives CDR1 SQVTM, CDR2 ANQGSEA. The CDR3 loop spans 14 amino acids. Deletions cut 6 bases from V and 9 bases from J, with 21 bases between.

J is TRBJ1-2 and V is TRBV30; the D gene is possibly TRBD1 (5 bases). The CDR3 is 13 residues long. Germline V CDR1 and CDR2: GTSNPN, SVGIG (reference sequence). Trimming shortened V by 2 bases and J by 5 bases, and 12 bases separated the two germline ends. The CDR3 loop reads CAWSPDTSYGYTF. CDR3 bases: TGTGCCTGGAGTCCGGACACCTCTTATGGCTACACCTTC.

The V and J genes are TRBV5-1 and TRBJ1-1; D possibly corresponds to TRBD1 (5 bases). Germline CDR1 and CDR2: SGHRS and YFSETQ. The CDR3 extends over 14 amino acids. V was clipped by 4 bases and J by 1 base, with 11 bases between them. The CDR3 is CASSAGRQNTEAFF. DNA for the CDR3: TGCGCCAGCAGCGCGGGACGGCAGAACACTGAAGCTTTCTTT.

The chain couples TRBV15 to TRBJ2-1; D might be TRBD2 (5 bases). CDR1 is LNHNV, CDR2 YYDKDF, per germline (reference sequence). The V gene lost 1 base and the J gene lost 8 bases, with 12 bases spanning the gap. The CDR3 contains 14 residues. The DNA of the CDR3 is TGTGCCACCAGCAGAGCCCTAGCCAGCGATGAGCAGTTCTTC. Translating it yields CATSRALASDEQFF.